Below, one TCR beta chain is given with its context. This specimen comes from a study of cytomegalovirus exposure and HLA in healthy donors. A multiplex PCR was run with 60 Vbeta primers and 13 Jbeta primers. Produced via immunoSEQ multiplex PCR; TCRdb's table is partial and in-frame only. Listed are roughly 50,000 clones; approximately 13% falls within the top ten. The germline V gene has CDR1 LNHDA and CDR2 SQIVND (reference sequence). V was pared by 5 bases and J by 5 bases, with 4 bases of the junction left unmatched. CDR3 length: 14 residues. The receptor comes from a woman aged 55-75 years in good health and CMV-seropositive. Specimen: PBMCs. This chain joins TRBV19 and TRBJ1-4; 8 bases map to TRBD1. The CDR3: CASSDRGGNEKLFF. The CDR3 DNA reads TGTGCCAGTAGTGACAGGGGAGGGAATGAAAAACTGTTTTTT.